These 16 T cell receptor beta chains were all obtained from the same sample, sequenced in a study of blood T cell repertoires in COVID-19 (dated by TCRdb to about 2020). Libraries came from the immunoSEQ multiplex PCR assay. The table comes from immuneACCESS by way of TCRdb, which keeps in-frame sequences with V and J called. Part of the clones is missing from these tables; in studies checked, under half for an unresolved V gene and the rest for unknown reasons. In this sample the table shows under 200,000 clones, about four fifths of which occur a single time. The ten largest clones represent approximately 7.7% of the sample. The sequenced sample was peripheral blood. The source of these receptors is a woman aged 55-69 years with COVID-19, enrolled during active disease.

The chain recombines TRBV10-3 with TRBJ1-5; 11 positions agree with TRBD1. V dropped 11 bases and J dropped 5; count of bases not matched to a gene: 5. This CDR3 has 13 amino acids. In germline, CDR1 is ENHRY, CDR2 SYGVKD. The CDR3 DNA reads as TGTGCCGTCGGGACAGGGGGGGATCAGCCCCAGCATTTT. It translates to CAVGTGGDQPQHF.

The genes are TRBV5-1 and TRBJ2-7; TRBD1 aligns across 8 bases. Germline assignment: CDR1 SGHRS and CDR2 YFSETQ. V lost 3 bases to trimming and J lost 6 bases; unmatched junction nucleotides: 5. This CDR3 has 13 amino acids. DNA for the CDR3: TGCGCCAGCAGCTCCGGACAGGGAGGCGAGCAGTACTTC. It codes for CASSSGQGGEQYF.

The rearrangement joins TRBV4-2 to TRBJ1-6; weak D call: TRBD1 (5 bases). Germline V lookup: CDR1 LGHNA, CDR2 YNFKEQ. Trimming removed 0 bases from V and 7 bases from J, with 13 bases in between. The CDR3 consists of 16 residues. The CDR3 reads CASSQDSRVLNSPLHF. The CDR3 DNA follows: TGTGCCAGCAGCCAAGATAGCAGGGTCTTGAATTCACCCCTCCACTTT.

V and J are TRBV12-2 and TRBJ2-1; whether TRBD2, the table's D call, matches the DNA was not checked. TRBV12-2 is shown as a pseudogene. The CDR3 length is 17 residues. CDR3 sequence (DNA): TGTGCAAGTCGCTTAGCCGATAGCGGGTTCTACTATCGGGAGCAGTTCTTC. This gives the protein CASRLADSGFYYREQFF.

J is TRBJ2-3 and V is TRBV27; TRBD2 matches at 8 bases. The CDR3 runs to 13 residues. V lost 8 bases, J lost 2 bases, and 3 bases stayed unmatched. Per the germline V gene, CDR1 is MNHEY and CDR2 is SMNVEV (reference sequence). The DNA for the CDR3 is TGTGCCAGCGCGGGGGGAAACACAGATACGCAGTATTTT. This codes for CASAGGNTDTQYF.

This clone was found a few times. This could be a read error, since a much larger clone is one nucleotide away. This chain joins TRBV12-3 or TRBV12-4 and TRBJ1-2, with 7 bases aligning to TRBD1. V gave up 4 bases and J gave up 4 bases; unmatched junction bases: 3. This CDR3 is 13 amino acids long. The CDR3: CASSSDRVYGYTF. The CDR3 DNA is TGTGCCAGCAGTTCAGACAGGGTCTATGGCTACACCTTC.

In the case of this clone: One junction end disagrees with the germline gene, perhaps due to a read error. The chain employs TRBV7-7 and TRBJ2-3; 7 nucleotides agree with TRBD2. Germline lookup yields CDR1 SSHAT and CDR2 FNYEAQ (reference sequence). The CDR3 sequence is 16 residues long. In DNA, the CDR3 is TGTGCTAGCAGCCTCCGGGGAGGGCCTAGCACAGATACGCAGTATTTT. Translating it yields CASSLRGGPSTDTQYF.

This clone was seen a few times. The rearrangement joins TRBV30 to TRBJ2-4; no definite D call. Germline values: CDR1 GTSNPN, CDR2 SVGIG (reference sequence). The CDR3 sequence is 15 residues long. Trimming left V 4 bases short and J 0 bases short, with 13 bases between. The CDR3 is CAWNGGTVAKNIQYF. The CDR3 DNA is TGTGCCTGGAACGGCGGAACCGTAGCCAAAAACATTCAGTACTTC.

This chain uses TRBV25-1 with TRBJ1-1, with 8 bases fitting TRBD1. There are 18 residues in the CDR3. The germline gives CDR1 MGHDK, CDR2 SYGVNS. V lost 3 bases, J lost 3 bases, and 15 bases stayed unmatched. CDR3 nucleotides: TGTGCCAGCAGTGAGCCCGGGACAGGACAAAAGGGGGACACTGAAGCTTTCTTT. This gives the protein CASSEPGTGQKGDTEAFF.

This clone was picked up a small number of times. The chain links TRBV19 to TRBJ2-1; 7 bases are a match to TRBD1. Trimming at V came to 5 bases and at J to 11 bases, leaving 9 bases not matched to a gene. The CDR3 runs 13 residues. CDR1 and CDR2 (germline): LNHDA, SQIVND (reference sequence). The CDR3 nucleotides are TGTGCCAGTAGTGGGTCCAGGGGGATCAAGCAGTTCTTC. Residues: CASSGSRGIKQFF.

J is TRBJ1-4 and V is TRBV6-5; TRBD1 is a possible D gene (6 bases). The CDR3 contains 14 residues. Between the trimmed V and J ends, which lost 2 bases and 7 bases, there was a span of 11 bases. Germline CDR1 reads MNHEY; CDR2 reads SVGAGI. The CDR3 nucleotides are TGTGCCAGCAGTTACGGACAGAAAACTGAAAAACTGTTTTTT. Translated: CASSYGQKTEKLFF.

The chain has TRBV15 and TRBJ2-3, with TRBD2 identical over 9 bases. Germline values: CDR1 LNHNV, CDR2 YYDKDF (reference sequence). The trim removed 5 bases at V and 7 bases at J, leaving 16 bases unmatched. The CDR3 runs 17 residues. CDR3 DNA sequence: TGTGCCACCAGCGAGCCTCCTGTTGGACTAGCGTGGAATACGCAGTATTTT. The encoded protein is CATSEPPVGLAWNTQYF.

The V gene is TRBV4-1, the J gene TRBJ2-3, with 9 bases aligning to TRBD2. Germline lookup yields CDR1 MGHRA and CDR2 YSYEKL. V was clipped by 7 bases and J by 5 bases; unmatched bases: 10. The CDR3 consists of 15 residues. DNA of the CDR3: TGCGCCAGCAAGGGGGCGGGAGGGCCGAAAGATACGCAGTATTTT. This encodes CASKGAGGPKDTQYF.

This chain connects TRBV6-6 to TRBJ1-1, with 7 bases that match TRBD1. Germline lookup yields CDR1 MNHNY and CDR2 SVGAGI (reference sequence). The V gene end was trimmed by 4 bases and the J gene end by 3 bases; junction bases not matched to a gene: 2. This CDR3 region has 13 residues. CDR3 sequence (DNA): TGTGCCAGCAGTTTTCAGGGGGACACTGAAGCTTTCTTT. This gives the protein CASSFQGDTEAFF.

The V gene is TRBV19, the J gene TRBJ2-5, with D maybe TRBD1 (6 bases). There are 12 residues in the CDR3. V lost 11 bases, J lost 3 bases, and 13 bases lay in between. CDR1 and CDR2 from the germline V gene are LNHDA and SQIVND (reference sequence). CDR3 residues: CASRAGEETQYF. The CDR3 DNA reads TGTGCCTCCCGGGCAGGGGAAGAGACCCAGTACTTC.

CDR3 sequence reads: CASSLARGSNQPQHF. For the CDR3, the DNA is TGTGCCAGCAGCTTAGCAAGGGGTAGCAATCAGCCCCAGCATTTT. The chain links TRBV7-8 to TRBJ1-5; possible D gene TRBD1, 5 bases. The CDR3 covers 15 residues. Looked up from germline, CDR1 is SGHVS and CDR2 is FQNEAQ. Trimming pared 0 bases from V and 0 bases from J, leaving 6 bases between.